Presented here are 16 T cell receptor beta chains from one specimen sequenced in a study of blood T cell repertoires in COVID-19. Assay: immunoSEQ multiplex PCR; the TCRdb copy retains only in-frame clones and omits some. The sample shows about 180,000 clones, around 86% of them seen only once. The sequencing sample was made of peripheral blood. The receptors originated from a woman between 70 and 85 years old with COVID-19, enrolled during active disease.

V and J are TRBV10-3 and TRBJ2-1; possibly TRBD1 for D (7 bases). V dropped 3 bases and J dropped 4 bases, with 13 bases sitting between them. The CDR3 has 15 amino acids. CDR1 ENHRY and CDR2 SYGVKD come from the germline V gene. CDR3 sequence reads: CAISEGRGVYNEQFF. Here the CDR3 DNA reads TGTGCCATCAGTGAAGGCAGGGGGGTTTACAATGAGCAGTTCTTC.

This chain connects TRBV27 to TRBJ2-1; the D gene is possibly TRBD1 (6 bases). Germline V gene data show CDR1 as MNHEY and CDR2 as SMNVEV (reference sequence). The CDR3 consists of 17 residues. The V end was cut by 5 bases, the J end by 6 bases, with 23 bases between. CDR3 sequence reads: CASSKPLMGAGVNEQFF. CDR3 coding DNA: TGTGCCAGCAGTAAACCCCTCATGGGGGCCGGGGTCAATGAGCAGTTCTTC.

J is TRBJ2-7 and V is TRBV6-5; a weak D match, TRBD2 (6 bases). V lost 6 bases and J 1 base, leaving 13 bases between the germline ends. CDR1 and CDR2 (germline): MNHEY, SVGAGI. The CDR3 loop spans 14 amino acids. CDR3 region: CASSPSGLSYEQYF. The CDR3 DNA sequence: TGTGCCAGCAGCCCGTCGGGACTGTCCTACGAGCAGTACTTC.

The genes are TRBV3-1 (or the pseudogene TRBV3-2) and TRBJ2-7, with TRBD2 matching over 9 bases. Germline V gene lookup returns CDR1 LGHDT and CDR2 YNNKEL (reference sequence). The CDR3 is 13 amino acids. V lost 9 bases to trimming and J lost 4 bases; unmatched junction nucleotides: 7. The CDR3, as DNA: TGTGCCAGTGCGGGAGGGCCAGGGTACGAGCAGTACTTC. This gives the protein CASAGGPGYEQYF.

The chain combines TRBV28 with TRBJ1-4; the D gene is possibly TRBD1 (6 bases). The germline V gene encodes CDR1 MDHEN and CDR2 SYDVKM. This CDR3 has 18 residues. The germline V and J ends were trimmed by 3 bases and 0 bases, with 17 bases remaining between them. The DNA for the CDR3 is TGTGCCAGCAGTTTTACCACTACAGGGCTTGCAACTAATGAAAAACTGTTTTTT. Its translation: CASSFTTTGLATNEKLFF.

This clone was counted between two and nine times. V is TRBV7-9 and J is TRBJ2-4; 7 bases match TRBD2. CDR1 and CDR2 (germline): SEHNR, FQNEAQ (reference sequence). With 1 base clipped from V and 8 bases from J, the junction kept 5 bases outside the gene matches. This CDR3 is 14 amino acids long. The CDR3 protein is CASSLGGRADIQYF. CDR3 nucleotide sequence: TGTGCCAGCAGCTTAGGAGGGAGGGCCGACATTCAGTACTTC.

The J gene is TRBJ2-2, the V gene TRBV7-9, with D possibly being TRBD2 (7 bases). From germline, CDR1 is SEHNR and CDR2 FQNEAQ (reference sequence). Trimming pared 7 bases from V and 0 bases from J, leaving 15 bases between. The CDR3 covers 16 residues. CDR3 coding DNA: TGTGCCAGCATCAAACAGGGAGGGTCGAACACCGGGGAGCTGTTTTTT. Its translation: CASIKQGGSNTGELFF.

V gene TRBV11-3 combines with J gene TRBJ2-4; 7 bases are a match to TRBD2. J was trimmed by 5 bases and V by 1 base; bases with no gene match: 5. There are 15 residues in the CDR3. Looked up from germline, CDR1 is SGHNT and CDR2 is YENEEA. The CDR3 sequence: CASSLAGGKENIQYF. In DNA form, the CDR3 reads TGTGCCAGCAGCTTAGCGGGGGGAAAAGAAAACATTCAGTACTTC. Using reference TRBV11-3 and TRBJ2-4 for the parts outside the CDR3, the full variable domain is EAGVVQSPRYKIIEKKQPVAFWCNPISGHNTLYWYLQNLGQGPELLIRYENEEAVDDSQLPKDRFSAERLKGVDSTLKIQPAELGDSAVYLCASSLAGGKENIQYFGAGTRLSVL.

The rearrangement links TRBV3-1 (or the pseudogene TRBV3-2) to TRBJ2-7; 7 bases map to TRBD2. CDR1 and CDR2 (germline): LGHDT, YNNKEL (reference sequence). J was trimmed by 6 bases and V by 2 bases; bases with no gene match: 10. This CDR3 region has 15 residues. The chain's CDR3 is CASSQTGGREGEQYF. The CDR3 DNA is TGTGCCAGCAGCCAAACGGGGGGAAGGGAGGGCGAGCAGTACTTC.

This chain connects TRBV5-1 to TRBJ1-1; weak D call: TRBD1 (6 bases). Germline V gene data show CDR1 as SGHRS and CDR2 as YFSETQ. V lost 3 bases, J lost 1 base, and 7 bases lay in between. This CDR3 has 13 amino acids. CDR3 region: CASSWGQNTEAFF. The CDR3 DNA is TGCGCCAGCAGCTGGGGACAGAACACTGAAGCTTTCTTT.

V is TRBV24-1 and J is TRBJ2-3, with 8 bases fitting TRBD2. CDR1 is KGHDR, CDR2 SFDVKD, per germline. The J segment lost 2 bases and the V segment lost 8 bases, leaving 8 bases of the junction unmatched. CDR3 size: 15 residues. The CDR3 region is CATTGGEQNTDTQYF. In nucleotides, the CDR3 is TGTGCCACCACGGGGGGGGAACAGAACACAGATACGCAGTATTTT.

The V gene is TRBV28, the J gene TRBJ1-2; 7 bases are shared with TRBD1. With V trimmed by 7 bases and J by 5 bases, 10 bases remained unmatched. Germline values: CDR1 MDHEN, CDR2 SYDVKM. This CDR3 is built from 14 residues. The CDR3 spells CASTRTGRGYGYTF. The CDR3 region has the DNA TGTGCCAGCACCAGGACAGGTCGAGGGTATGGCTACACCTTC.

This rearrangement joins TRBV3-1 (or the pseudogene TRBV3-2) to TRBJ2-7; 8 positions agree with TRBD1. The CDR3 contains 13 residues. Germline CDR1 is LGHDT and CDR2 is YNNKEL (reference sequence). The ends lost 5 bases at V and 5 bases at J; junction bases unmatched: 5. This CDR3 reads CASSGQGWDEQYF. Written as DNA, the CDR3 is TGTGCCAGCAGCGGACAGGGATGGGACGAGCAGTACTTC.

This rearrangement joins TRBV11-2 to TRBJ1-2, with a tentative D call TRBD1 (5 bases). Germline-derived CDR1 and CDR2 are SGHAT and FQNNGV. V was cut by 4 bases and J by 4 bases, with 10 bases left in between. The length of the CDR3 is 13 residues. The DNA of the CDR3 is TGTGCCAGCAGCTCAGGGACTGTCTATGGCTACACCTTC. Protein product: CASSSGTVYGYTF.

In DNA form, the CDR3 reads TGTGCCAGCAGTTTTAGGAGGGGGCGTATCGATGAGCAGTTCTTC. Translating gives CASSFRRGRIDEQFF. The chain links TRBV27 to TRBJ2-1; perhaps TRBD1 as D (7 bases). The V end was cut by 3 bases, the J end by 8 bases, with 17 bases between. This CDR3 region has 15 residues. The germline gives CDR1 MNHEY, CDR2 SMNVEV (reference sequence).

This chain links TRBV28 with TRBJ1-1; D is uncertain. V lost 2 bases to trimming and J lost 5 bases, with 24 bases between them. The CDR3 contains 18 residues. CDR1 and CDR2 (germline): MDHEN, SYDVKM. CDR3 sequence (DNA): TGTGCCAGCAGTTTAGTGGTCAAACGCCCAACGTTGAGTACTGAAGCTTTCTTT. Its protein product is CASSLVVKRPTLSTEAFF.